Included here is one T cell receptor (beta chain) sequence, with context. The data were obtained in a study of shared clonotypes between healthy human individuals. The method was immunoSEQ multiplex PCR; TCRdb's version includes in-frame clones alone and lacks a portion of them. The sample has some 2 million clones; about 95% are singletons. Naivety among CD8 cells was defined by CD45RO negativity and positive CCR7 selection, thereby excluding terminally differentiated effector memory CD45RA+ cells. Every one of the donors was a Caucasian adult that lived in Nashville, Tennessee. V was trimmed by 10 bases and J by 5 bases, leaving 17 bases between them. The CDR3 has 13 residues. Germline assignment: CDR1 MNHEY and CDR2 SVGAGI.

V gene TRBV6-5 combines with J gene TRBJ1-1; D might be TRBD1 (6 bases). Sequenced input: naive CD8+ T cells sorted from blood. The sequence was obtained from a man aged 18 to 29 in good health. CDR3 loop: CATREWGPTEAFF. CDR3 coding DNA: TGTGCCACCAGGGAGTGGGGGCCAACTGAAGCTTTCTTT.